What follows are 29 T cell receptor beta chains derived from one specimen sequenced in a study of metastatic and nonmetastatic thyroid tumors. TCRdb reprocessed the PCR reads via MiXCR. The repertoire has 30,000 to 35,000 clones, 20% to 25% of them found once; the top ten carry 2.5% to 3.5%. Not a single patient had been given any form of treatment at any point before undergoing thyroid surgery. The sample taken for sequencing was tumor tissue. The receptors shown here come from a male donor with papillary thyroid cancer or a benign thyroid nodule (not recorded which). Some clones in this sample may be carry-over from other donors' samples.

V is TRBV20-1 and J is TRBJ1-1, with D unresolved. Germline V gene data show CDR1 as DFQATT and CDR2 as SNEGSKA (reference sequence). Between the trimmed V and J ends, which lost 2 bases and 1 base, there was a span of 5 bases. The CDR3 totals 12 residues. CDR3 sequence reads: CSARTTNTEAFF. For the CDR3, the DNA is TGCAGTGCTAGAACTACGAACACTGAAGCTTTCTTT.

Only a few counts were recorded for this clone. This chain uses TRBV2 with TRBJ2-1; D may be TRBD2 (6 bases). V was pared by 0 bases and J by 10 bases, with 13 bases between. This CDR3 spans 14 amino acids. Germline CDR1 and CDR2: SNHLY and FYNNEI. CDR3 sequence: CASSEAEGLAEQFF. In nucleotides, the CDR3 is TGTGCCAGCAGTGAAGCGGAGGGGTTGGCCGAGCAGTTCTTC.

This clone was detected many times. V is TRBV28 and J is TRBJ1-5; D unclear. From germline, CDR1 is MDHEN and CDR2 SYDVKM. V lost 6 bases, J lost 0 bases, and 6 bases lay in between. There are 13 residues in the CDR3. Here the CDR3 reads CASRGNSNQPQHF. CDR3 bases: TGTGCCAGCAGGGGGAATAGCAATCAGCCCCAGCATTTT.

This clone was recorded a few times. Given a much more abundant clone one base away, this may be a read error. The chain employs TRBV29-1 and TRBJ1-2, with unresolved D. This CDR3 is built from 13 residues. Germline CDR1 reads SQVTM; CDR2 reads ANQGSEA. Trimming pared 6 bases from V and 3 bases from J, leaving 14 bases between. The CDR3 spells CSVGGGPYYGYTF. DNA of the CDR3: TGCAGCGTCGGAGGCGGACCATACTATGGCTACACCTTC.

This clone is termed medium-sized. The chain recombines TRBV28 with TRBJ2-7; no definite D call. The length of the CDR3 is 14 residues. V lost 3 bases and J lost 2, with 11 bases in between. CDR1 MDHEN and CDR2 SYDVKM come from the germline V gene. This chain's CDR3 is CASSFGVRTYEQYF. The DNA of the CDR3 is TGTGCCAGCAGTTTTGGCGTCCGCACCTACGAGCAGTACTTC.

This clone was observed many times. The chain couples TRBV20-1 to TRBJ1-2; maybe TRBD1 (5 bases). V lost 3 bases and J 14 bases, leaving 19 bases between the germline ends. This CDR3 is 12 amino acids long. In germline, CDR1 is DFQATT, CDR2 SNEGSKA (reference sequence). The CDR3 nucleotides are TGCAGTGCTAGGCAGGCCGGGGCCACAGGAACCTTC. It is translated as CSARQAGATGTF.

CDR3 DNA sequence: TGTGCCTGGCGGGACACGTCAACTAATGAAAAACTGTTTTTT. Amino acid sequence: CAWRDTSTNEKLFF. This sequence joins TRBV30 and TRBJ1-4; D may be TRBD1 (6 bases). Deletions cut 5 bases from V and 0 bases from J, with 10 bases between. Germline CDR1 is GTSNPN and CDR2 is SVGIG (reference sequence). There are 14 residues in the CDR3.

The sample holds many counts of this clone. A much larger clone lies a single base off, so this may be a read error. V and J are TRBV28 and TRBJ1-5; tentatively, D is TRBD1 (6 bases). Germline-derived CDR1 and CDR2 are MDHEN and SYDVKM. This CDR3 spans 17 amino acids. The chain's CDR3 is CASGLVGTSYSNQPQHF. CDR3 nucleotides: TGTGCCAGCGGTTTAGTTGGGACATCCTATAGCAATCAGCCCCAGCATTTT.

The chain recombines TRBV20-1 with TRBJ2-7; D ambiguous. Germline V gene lookup returns CDR1 DFQATT and CDR2 SNEGSKA (reference sequence). The CDR3 totals 15 residues. The germline V and J ends were trimmed by 0 bases and 2 bases, with 14 bases remaining between them. CDR3 sequence reads: CSARDGVEVPYEQYF. CDR3 in DNA: TGCAGTGCTAGAGATGGAGTAGAAGTCCCCTACGAGCAGTACTTC.

The chain combines TRBV2 with TRBJ1-5; 8 bases map to TRBD1. This CDR3 region has 14 residues. Per the germline V gene, CDR1 is SNHLY and CDR2 is FYNNEI. V gave up 5 bases and J gave up 6 bases; unmatched junction bases: 6. The CDR3 nucleotides are TGTGCCAGCAGTCAGACAGGGGTCGGTCAGCCCCAGCATTTT. This encodes CASSQTGVGQPQHF.

This clone came up many times. The genes are TRBV7-3 and TRBJ2-1, with TRBD2 identical over 9 bases. This CDR3 has 14 residues. V shed 5 bases, J shed 6 bases, and the junction held 5 bases outside the gene matches. The germline gives CDR1 SGHTA, CDR2 FQGTGA. The CDR3 sequence: CASSPSGMGNEQFF. CDR3 nucleotide sequence: TGTGCCAGCAGCCCTAGCGGGATGGGCAATGAGCAGTTCTTC.

In its sample, this clone was seen many times. This chain connects TRBV20-1 to TRBJ2-7, with TRBD2 as a possible D gene (5 bases). CDR1 and CDR2 (germline): DFQATT, SNEGSKA (reference sequence). Trimming left V 6 bases short and J 2 bases short, with 20 bases between. CDR3 length: 15 residues. DNA for the CDR3: TGCAGTGCCACCCCCGGGTTCGCGGGCACCTACGAGCAGTACTTC. Its translation: CSATPGFAGTYEQYF.

Many counts were recorded for this clone. The chain recombines TRBV27 with TRBJ1-1; D may be TRBD1 (5 bases). The length of the CDR3 is 14 residues. CDR1 and CDR2 from the germline V gene are MNHEY and SMNVEV (reference sequence). V shed 5 bases and J shed 4 bases, with 14 bases lying between them. CDR3 sequence reads: CASSRDKGTTEAFF. In nucleotides, the CDR3 is TGTGCCAGCAGTCGGGATAAGGGGACCACTGAAGCTTTCTTT.

This clone has a count of ten or more. The chain carries TRBV11-3 and TRBJ2-1; 16 nucleotides align to TRBD2. Germline CDR1 is SGHNT and CDR2 is YENEEA. V trimming: 5 bases; J trimming: 3 bases; junction bases outside the gene matches: 7. This CDR3 spans 18 amino acids. CDR3: CASSKGLAGGPFYNEQFF. Written as DNA, the CDR3 is TGTGCCAGCAGCAAGGGACTAGCGGGAGGGCCCTTCTACAATGAGCAGTTCTTC.

As concerns this clone: As the CDR3 is not closed by the conserved phenylalanine or tryptophan, this likely results from a read error. DNA of the CDR3: TGTGCCAGCAGCTTAGTGGTGAACACTGAAGCTTTCTCG. Its translation is CASSLVVNTEAFS. The chain employs TRBV11-2 and TRBJ1-1; D is ambiguous. The germline gives CDR1 SGHAT, CDR2 FQNNGV. CDR3 length: 13 residues. Trimming pared 1 base from V and 0 bases from J, leaving 3 bases between.

This clone has more than one count but fewer than ten. The genes are TRBV19 and TRBJ2-7, with D maybe TRBD1 (6 bases). Per the germline V gene, CDR1 is LNHDA and CDR2 is SQIVND (reference sequence). This CDR3 region has 14 residues. With 5 bases removed from V and 1 base from J, the gap between germline ends came to 12 bases. CDR3 in amino acids: CASSDRDKSYEQYF. CDR3 DNA: TGTGCCAGTAGTGACCGGGACAAATCCTACGAGCAGTACTTC.

The table lists this clone with many counts. V and J are TRBV28 and TRBJ2-7; 9 positions match TRBD1. Germline-derived CDR1 and CDR2 are MDHEN and SYDVKM. The trim removed 5 bases at V and 3 bases at J, leaving 2 bases unmatched. CDR3 size: 13 residues. The CDR3 sequence is CASSPGQGYEQYF. The CDR3 DNA reads TGTGCCAGCAGTCCGGGACAGGGCTACGAGCAGTACTTC.

This clone was counted ten times or more. The V call is TRBV11-2, the J call TRBJ2-3; TRBD2 is a possible D gene (6 bases). There are 13 residues in the CDR3. V lost 6 bases to trimming and J lost 4 bases, with 11 bases between them. CDR1 is SGHAT, CDR2 FQNNGV, per germline. The CDR3: CASRPGGPDTQYF. The CDR3 bases are TGTGCCAGCAGGCCTGGAGGGCCAGATACGCAGTATTTT.

This clone was observed many times. This same CDR3 is encoded by further DNA sequences in the sample. This chain links TRBV7-2 with TRBJ2-5; TRBD1 matches 7 bases. The V gene end was trimmed by 5 bases and the J gene end by 0 bases; junction bases not matched to a gene: 12. Germline V gives CDR1 SGHTA, CDR2 FQGNSA. This CDR3 spans 17 amino acids. CDR3 amino acids: CASSPPLGTVDQETQYF. The CDR3 nucleotides are TGTGCCAGCAGCCCTCCCCTGGGGACAGTCGACCAAGAGACCCAGTACTTC. The full variable domain, its missing parts supplied by reference TRBV7-2 and TRBJ2-5, is GAGVSQSPSNKVTEKGKDVELRCDPISGHTALYWYRQSLGQGLEFLIYFQGNSAPDKSGLPSDRFSAERTGGSVSTLTIQRTQQEDSAVYLCASSPPLGTVDQETQYFGPGTRLLVL.

This clone was observed a handful of times. This chain connects TRBV6-5 to TRBJ2-7, with 8 bases that match TRBD1. There are 16 residues in the CDR3. The trim removed 4 bases at V and 3 bases at J, leaving 11 bases unmatched. Germline CDR1 MNHEY, CDR2 SVGAGI. Here the CDR3 reads CASSFTPDRGYYEQYF. In DNA form, the CDR3 reads TGTGCCAGCAGTTTCACTCCTGACAGGGGCTACTACGAGCAGTACTTC.

This clone was observed at least ten times. The chain is built from TRBV6-2 or TRBV6-3 and TRBJ2-1; TRBD2 aligns across 8 bases. The CDR3 spans 14 residues. J was trimmed by 6 bases and V by 7 bases; bases with no gene match: 8. Germline assignment: CDR1 MNHEY and CDR2 SVGEGT. CDR3 DNA sequence: TGTGCCAGCACCCCAGCGGGAGCCGGCAATGAGCAGTTCTTC. Translating gives CASTPAGAGNEQFF.

This clone was seen a handful of times. This sequence joins TRBV6-5 and TRBJ2-5, with TRBD1 matching 7 bases. The CDR3 sequence is 15 residues long. Germline assignment: CDR1 MNHEY and CDR2 SVGAGI. The V and J ends lost 0 bases and 5 bases, in that order; junction bases with no gene match: 6. The CDR3 is CASSYSGQLQETQYF. The CDR3, as DNA: TGTGCCAGCAGTTACTCGGGACAGTTGCAGGAGACCCAGTACTTC.

This clone was observed a few times. The J gene is TRBJ2-7, the V gene TRBV11-2; 9 nucleotides match TRBD2. The junction had 7 bases not matched to a gene; V was cut back by 4 bases and J by 0 bases. Germline values: CDR1 SGHAT, CDR2 FQNNGV. The CDR3 has 16 residues. The CDR3 DNA reads TGTGCCAGCAGCTCTTCTAGCGGGATAAACTCCTACGAGCAGTACTTC. This codes for CASSSSSGINSYEQYF.

This chain uses TRBV30 with TRBJ1-2; no clear D gene. Between the trimmed V and J ends, which lost 0 bases and 8 bases, there was a span of 16 bases. The CDR3 runs to 14 residues. The germline CDR1 and CDR2 sequences are GTSNPN and SVGIG (reference sequence). This chain's CDR3 is CAWSVRPTWEGYTF. The CDR3 nucleotides read TGTGCCTGGAGTGTTCGGCCAACCTGGGAGGGCTACACCTTC.

CDR3 residues: CASSKKSGSEKLFF. For the CDR3, the DNA is TGTGCCAGCAGCAAGAAATCCGGAAGTGAAAAACTGTTTTTT. The V call is TRBV7-9, the J call TRBJ1-4; D unclear. The CDR3 runs 14 residues. Germline assignment: CDR1 SEHNR and CDR2 FQNEAQ (reference sequence). V gave up 5 bases and J gave up 7 bases, with 14 bases separating them.

The sample holds a few counts of this clone. J is TRBJ2-7 and V is TRBV15, with D uncertain. The CDR3 is 13 amino acids. Per the germline V gene, CDR1 is LNHNV and CDR2 is YYDKDF (reference sequence). V was clipped by 7 bases and J by 5 bases, with 15 bases between them. CDR3 nucleotide sequence: TGTGCCACCATTAGAGATTCCGGGCACGAGCAGTACTTC. As protein: CATIRDSGHEQYF.

This clone came up many times. Written as DNA, the CDR3 is TGTGCCAGCAGCTTAACTCCCAGCGGGAGCACCGGGGAGCTGTTTTTT. Its protein is CASSLTPSGSTGELFF. The chain is built from TRBV7-3 and TRBJ2-2; 8 bases agree with TRBD2. This CDR3 region has 16 residues. J gave up 4 bases and V 0 bases, and 4 bases lay outside the gene matches. Germline CDR1 and CDR2: SGHTA and FQGTGA. Based on the CDR3 plus reference TRBV7-3 and TRBJ2-2, the full variable domain is GAGVSQTPSNKVTEKGKYVELRCDPISGHTALYWYRQSLGQGPEFLIYFQGTGAADDSGLPNDRFFAVRPEGSVSTLKIQRTERGDSAVYLCASSLTPSGSTGELFFGEGSRLTVL.

This clone turned up a few times. This chain uses TRBV19 with TRBJ2-7; tentatively, D is TRBD2 (5 bases). Trimming cost V 1 base and J 5 bases, with 15 bases left between them. Germline CDR1 and CDR2: LNHDA and SQIVND (reference sequence). The CDR3 has 15 residues. The CDR3 spells CASSIGLGLQHEQYF. The CDR3 DNA follows: TGTGCCAGTAGTATAGGACTTGGACTGCAGCACGAGCAGTACTTC.

The chain has TRBV28 and TRBJ2-3, with 9 bases matching TRBD2. Germline V gene sequence: CDR1 MDHEN, CDR2 SYDVKM. V was clipped by 7 bases and J by 7 bases; unmatched bases: 9. The CDR3 extends over 14 amino acids. DNA for the CDR3: TGTGCCAGCACCGCTAGCGGGGTAACATATACGCAGTATTTT. It codes for CASTASGVTYTQYF.